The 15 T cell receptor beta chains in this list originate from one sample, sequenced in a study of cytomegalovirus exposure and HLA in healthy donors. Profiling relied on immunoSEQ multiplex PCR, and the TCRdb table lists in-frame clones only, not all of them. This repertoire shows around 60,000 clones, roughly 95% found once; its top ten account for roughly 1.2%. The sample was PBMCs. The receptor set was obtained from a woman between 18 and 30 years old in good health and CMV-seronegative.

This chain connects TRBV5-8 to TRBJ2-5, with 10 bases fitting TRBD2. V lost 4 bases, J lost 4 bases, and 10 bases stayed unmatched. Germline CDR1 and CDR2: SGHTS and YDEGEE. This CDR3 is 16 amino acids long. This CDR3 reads CASSLSRASGGETQYF. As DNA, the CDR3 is TGTGCCAGCAGCCTCTCCCGAGCTAGCGGGGGAGAGACCCAGTACTTC.

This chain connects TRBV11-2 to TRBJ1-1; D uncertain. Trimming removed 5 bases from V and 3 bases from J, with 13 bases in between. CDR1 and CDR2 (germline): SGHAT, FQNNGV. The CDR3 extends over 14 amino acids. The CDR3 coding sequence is TGTGCCAGCAGCCAGTTATGGCATGACACTGAAGCTTTCTTT. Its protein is CASSQLWHDTEAFF.

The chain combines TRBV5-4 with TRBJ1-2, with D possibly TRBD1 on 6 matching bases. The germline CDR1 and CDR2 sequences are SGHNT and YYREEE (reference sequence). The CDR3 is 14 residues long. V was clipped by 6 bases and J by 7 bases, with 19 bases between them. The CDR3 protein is CASTRGQQDGGYTF. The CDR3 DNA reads TGTGCCAGCACCCGAGGACAGCAAGATGGTGGCTACACCTTC.

The CDR3: CASTWRPTGQGQETQYF. The CDR3 DNA sequence: TGCGCCAGCACCTGGCGCCCCACAGGGCAGGGACAAGAGACCCAGTACTTC. The V call is TRBV5-1, the J call TRBJ2-5, with D possibly being TRBD1 (6 bases). The CDR3 consists of 17 residues. Germline V gene lookup returns CDR1 SGHRS and CDR2 YFSETQ. Trimming removed 6 bases from V and 2 bases from J, with 23 bases in between.

For the CDR3, the DNA is TGTGCCTGGAGGGGCTGGCTCCCGCTACCTTATGGCTACACCTTC. Encoded protein: CAWRGWLPLPYGYTF. The chain links TRBV30 to TRBJ1-2; D unclear. The CDR3 loop spans 15 amino acids. V shed 3 bases and J shed 5 bases, with 19 bases lying between them. CDR1 and CDR2 from the germline V gene are GTSNPN and SVGIG (reference sequence).

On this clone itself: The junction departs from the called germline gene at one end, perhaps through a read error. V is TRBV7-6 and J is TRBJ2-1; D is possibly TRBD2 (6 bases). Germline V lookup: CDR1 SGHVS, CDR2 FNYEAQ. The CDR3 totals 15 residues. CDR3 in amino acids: CGSSPGGGTYNEQFF. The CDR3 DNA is TGTGGCAGCAGCCCCGGGGGAGGCACCTACAATGAGCAGTTCTTC.

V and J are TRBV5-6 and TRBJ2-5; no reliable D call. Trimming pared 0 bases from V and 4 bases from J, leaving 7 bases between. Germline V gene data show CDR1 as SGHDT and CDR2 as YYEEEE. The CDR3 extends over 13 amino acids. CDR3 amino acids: CASSLASRETQYF. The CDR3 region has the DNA TGTGCCAGCAGCTTGGCTTCCCGAGAGACCCAGTACTTC.

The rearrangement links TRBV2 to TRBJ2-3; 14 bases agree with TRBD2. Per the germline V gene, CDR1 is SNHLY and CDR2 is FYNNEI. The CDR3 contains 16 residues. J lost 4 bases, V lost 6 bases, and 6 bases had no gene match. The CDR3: CASSGTSGRWSDTQYF. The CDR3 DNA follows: TGTGCCAGCAGCGGGACTAGCGGGAGATGGTCAGATACGCAGTATTTT.

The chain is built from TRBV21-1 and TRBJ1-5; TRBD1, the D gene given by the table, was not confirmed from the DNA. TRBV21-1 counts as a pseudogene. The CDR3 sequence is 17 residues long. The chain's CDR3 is CASTLRSGGEGNQPQHF. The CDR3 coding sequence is TGTGCCAGCACCCTGCGGTCAGGGGGCGAGGGCAATCAGCCCCAGCATTTT.

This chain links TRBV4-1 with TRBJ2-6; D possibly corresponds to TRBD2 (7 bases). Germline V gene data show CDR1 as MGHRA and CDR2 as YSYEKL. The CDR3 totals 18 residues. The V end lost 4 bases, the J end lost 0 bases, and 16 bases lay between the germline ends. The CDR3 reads CASSPVGGLPSGANVLTF. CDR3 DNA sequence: TGCGCCAGCAGCCCTGTGGGGGGGCTCCCCTCTGGGGCCAACGTCCTGACTTTC.

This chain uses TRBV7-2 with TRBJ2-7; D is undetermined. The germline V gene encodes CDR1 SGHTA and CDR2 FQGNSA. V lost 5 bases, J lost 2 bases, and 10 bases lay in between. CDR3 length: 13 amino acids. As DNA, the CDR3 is TGTGCCAGCAGCCGAGACAAGACCTACGAGCAGTACTTC. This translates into CASSRDKTYEQYF.

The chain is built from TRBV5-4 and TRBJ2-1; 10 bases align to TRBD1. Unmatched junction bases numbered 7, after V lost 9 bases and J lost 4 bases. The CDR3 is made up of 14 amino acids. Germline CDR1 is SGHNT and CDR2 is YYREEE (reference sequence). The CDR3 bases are TGTGCCACGATACCGGGACAGGGGTACAATGAGCAGTTCTTC. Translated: CATIPGQGYNEQFF.

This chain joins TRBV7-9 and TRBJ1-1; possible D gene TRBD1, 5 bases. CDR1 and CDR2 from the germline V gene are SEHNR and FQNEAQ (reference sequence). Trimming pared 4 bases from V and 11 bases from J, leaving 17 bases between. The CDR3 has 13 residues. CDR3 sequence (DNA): TGTGCCAGCAGCTGGTCAGGGTCACCTGGGGCTTTCTTT. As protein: CASSWSGSPGAFF.

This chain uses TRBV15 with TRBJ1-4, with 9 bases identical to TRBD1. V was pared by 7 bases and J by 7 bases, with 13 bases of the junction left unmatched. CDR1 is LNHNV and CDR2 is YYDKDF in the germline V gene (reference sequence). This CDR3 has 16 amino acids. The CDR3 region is CATNPTPGTGPEKLFF. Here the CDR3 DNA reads TGTGCCACCAACCCAACCCCCGGGACAGGGCCTGAAAAACTGTTTTTT.

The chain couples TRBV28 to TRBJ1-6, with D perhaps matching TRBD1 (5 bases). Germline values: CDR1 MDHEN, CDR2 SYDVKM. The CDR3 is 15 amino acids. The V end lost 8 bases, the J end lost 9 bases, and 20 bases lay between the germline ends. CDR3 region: CASRPGTMGGSPLHF. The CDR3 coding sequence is TGTGCCAGCCGACCCGGGACGATGGGGGGTTCACCCCTCCACTTT.